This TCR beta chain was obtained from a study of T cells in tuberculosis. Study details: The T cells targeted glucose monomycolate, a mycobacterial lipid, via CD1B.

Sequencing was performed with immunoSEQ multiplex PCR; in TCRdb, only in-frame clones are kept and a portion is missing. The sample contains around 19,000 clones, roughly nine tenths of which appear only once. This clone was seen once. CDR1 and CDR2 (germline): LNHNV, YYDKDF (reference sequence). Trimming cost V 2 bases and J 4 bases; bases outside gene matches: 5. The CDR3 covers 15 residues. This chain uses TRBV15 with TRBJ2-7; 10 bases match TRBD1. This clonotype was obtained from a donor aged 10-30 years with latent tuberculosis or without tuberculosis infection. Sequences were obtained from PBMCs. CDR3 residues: CATSRPGQGTYEQYF. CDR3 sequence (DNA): TGTGCCACCAGCAGACCGGGACAGGGGACTTACGAGCAGTACTTC.